This T cell receptor (beta chain) was sequenced in a study of OX40 agonist ivuxolimab in advanced cancers. Overall study: An agonistic human IgG2 monoclonal antibody against OX40 (CD134) was given. Melanoma, hepatocellular carcinoma, head and neck or renal cell cancer occurred in dose-escalation patients. Partial responses were recorded for three patients, including one with hepatocellular carcinoma and two with cutaneous melanoma.

The length of the CDR3 is 18 residues. Germline trimming cut 2 bases from V and 6 bases from J; bases unmatched to any gene: 14. Looked up from germline, CDR1 is SGHTA and CDR2 is FQGNSA. At baseline, cycle 4 day 1, and cycle 7 day 1, blood was sampled. Measured with immunoSEQ multiplex PCR; TCRdb has only the in-frame clones, and not every one. The sample yields 85,000 or so clones, 86% seen once. This sample comprised CD4+ or CD8+ T cells sorted from blood, obtained in a trial of the OX40 agonist ivuxolimab. This chain joins TRBV7-2 and TRBJ2-1, with 9 nucleotides matching TRBD2. The origin of this receptor is an adult with an advanced solid tumor such as melanoma, head and neck, liver or kidney cancer. The CDR3: CASSLRPPGVAGVNEQFF. CDR3 nucleotides: TGTGCCAGCAGCTTACGGCCCCCTGGGGTAGCGGGGGTCAATGAGCAGTTCTTC.